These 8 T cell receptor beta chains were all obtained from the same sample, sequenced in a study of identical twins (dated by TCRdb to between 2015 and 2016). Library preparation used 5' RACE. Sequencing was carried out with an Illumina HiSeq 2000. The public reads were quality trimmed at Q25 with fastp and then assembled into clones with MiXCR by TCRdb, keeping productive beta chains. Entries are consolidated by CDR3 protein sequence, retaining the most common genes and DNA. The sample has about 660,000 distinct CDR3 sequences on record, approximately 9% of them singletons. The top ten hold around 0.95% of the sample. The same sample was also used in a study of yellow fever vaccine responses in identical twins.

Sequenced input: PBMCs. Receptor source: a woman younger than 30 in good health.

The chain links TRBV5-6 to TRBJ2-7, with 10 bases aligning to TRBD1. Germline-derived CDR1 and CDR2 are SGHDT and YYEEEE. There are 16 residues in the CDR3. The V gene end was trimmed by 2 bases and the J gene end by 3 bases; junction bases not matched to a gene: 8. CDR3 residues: CASSFISGTGVYEQYF. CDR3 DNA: TGTGCCAGCAGCTTCATTTCTGGGACAGGGGTCTACGAGCAGTACTTC.

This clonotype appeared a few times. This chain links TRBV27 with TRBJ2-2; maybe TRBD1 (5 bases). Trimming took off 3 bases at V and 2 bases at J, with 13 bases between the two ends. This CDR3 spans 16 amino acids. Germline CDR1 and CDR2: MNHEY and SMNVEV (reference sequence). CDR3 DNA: TGTGCCAGCAGTTTCTTCTCCAGGGTAAACACCGGGGAGCTGTTTTTT. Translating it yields CASSFFSRVNTGELFF.

CDR3 in DNA: TGTGCCAGCAGTGTTCGTCTTGCGGGGGGCACAGATACGCAGTATTTT. Its translation is CASSVRLAGGTDTQYF. The J gene is TRBJ2-3, the V gene TRBV2; 7 bases align to TRBD2. Germline values: CDR1 SNHLY, CDR2 FYNNEI. The CDR3 covers 16 residues. J was trimmed by 1 base and V by 4 bases; bases with no gene match: 8.

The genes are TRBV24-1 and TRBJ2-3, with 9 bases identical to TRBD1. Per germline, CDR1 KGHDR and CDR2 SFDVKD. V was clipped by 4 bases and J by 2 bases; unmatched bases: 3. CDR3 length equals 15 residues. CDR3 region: CATSEGTGHTDTQYF. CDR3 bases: TGTGCCACCAGTGAGGGGACAGGGCACACAGATACGCAGTATTTT.

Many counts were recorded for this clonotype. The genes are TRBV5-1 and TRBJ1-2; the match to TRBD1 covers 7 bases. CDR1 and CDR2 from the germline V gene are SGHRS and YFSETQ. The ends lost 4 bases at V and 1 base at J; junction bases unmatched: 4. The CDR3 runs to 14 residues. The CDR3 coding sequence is TGCGCCAGCAGCAGATGGGACAGTAACTATGGCTACACCTTC. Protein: CASSRWDSNYGYTF.

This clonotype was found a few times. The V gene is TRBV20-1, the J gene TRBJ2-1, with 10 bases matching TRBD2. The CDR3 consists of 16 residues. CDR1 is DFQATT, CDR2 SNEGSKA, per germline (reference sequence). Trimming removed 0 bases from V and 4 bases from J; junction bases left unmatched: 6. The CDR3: CSARDNQRGGYNEQFF. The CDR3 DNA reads TGCAGTGCTAGAGATAACCAGCGGGGGGGATACAATGAGCAGTTCTTC.

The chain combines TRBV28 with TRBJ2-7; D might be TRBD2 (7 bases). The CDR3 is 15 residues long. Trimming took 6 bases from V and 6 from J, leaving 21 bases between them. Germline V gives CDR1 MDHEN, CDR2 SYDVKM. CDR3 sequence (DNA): TGTGCCAGCAGCCGAAAGGGGGGGTGGAGAGGCGAGCAGTACTTC. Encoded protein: CASSRKGGWRGEQYF.

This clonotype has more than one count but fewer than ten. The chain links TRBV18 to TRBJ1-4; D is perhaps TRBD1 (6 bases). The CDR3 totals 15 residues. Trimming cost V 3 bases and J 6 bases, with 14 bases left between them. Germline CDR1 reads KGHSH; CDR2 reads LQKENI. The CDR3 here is CASSPEKTGDEKLFF. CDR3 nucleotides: TGTGCCAGCTCACCGGAGAAGACAGGAGATGAAAAACTGTTTTTT.